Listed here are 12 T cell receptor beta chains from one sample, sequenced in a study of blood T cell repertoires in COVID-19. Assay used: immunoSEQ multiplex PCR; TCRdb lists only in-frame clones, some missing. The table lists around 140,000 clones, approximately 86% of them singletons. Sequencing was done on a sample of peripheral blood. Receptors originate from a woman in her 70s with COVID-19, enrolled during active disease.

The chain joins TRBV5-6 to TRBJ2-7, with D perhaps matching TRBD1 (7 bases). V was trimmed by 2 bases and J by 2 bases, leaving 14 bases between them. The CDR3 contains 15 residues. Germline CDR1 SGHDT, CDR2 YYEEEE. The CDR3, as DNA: TGTGCCAGCAGCTTCCCCCCAGGGGGGACCTACGAGCAGTACTTC. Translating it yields CASSFPPGGTYEQYF.

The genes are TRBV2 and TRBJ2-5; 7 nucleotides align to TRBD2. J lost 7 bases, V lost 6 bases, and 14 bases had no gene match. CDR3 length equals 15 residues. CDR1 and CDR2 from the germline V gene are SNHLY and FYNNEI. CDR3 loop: CASSPMGGDVATQYF. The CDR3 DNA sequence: TGTGCCAGCAGCCCCATGGGAGGGGATGTAGCGACCCAGTACTTC.

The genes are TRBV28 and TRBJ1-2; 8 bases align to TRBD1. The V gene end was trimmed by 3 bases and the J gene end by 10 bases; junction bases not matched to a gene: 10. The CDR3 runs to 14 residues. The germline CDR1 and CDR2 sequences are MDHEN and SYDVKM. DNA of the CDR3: TGTGCCAGCAGTTTCATAGGACAGGGTCGTCTCTACACCTTC. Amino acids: CASSFIGQGRLYTF.

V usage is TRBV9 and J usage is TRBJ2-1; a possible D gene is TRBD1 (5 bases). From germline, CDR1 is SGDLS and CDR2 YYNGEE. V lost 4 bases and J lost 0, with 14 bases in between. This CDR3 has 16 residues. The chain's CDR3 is CASSSSDTRSYNEQFF. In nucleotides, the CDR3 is TGTGCCAGCAGCTCCTCGGACACCCGCTCCTACAATGAGCAGTTCTTC.

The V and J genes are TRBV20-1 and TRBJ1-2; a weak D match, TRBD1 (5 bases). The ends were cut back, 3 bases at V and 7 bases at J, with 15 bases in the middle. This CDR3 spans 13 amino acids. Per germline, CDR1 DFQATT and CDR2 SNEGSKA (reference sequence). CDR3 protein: CSASEPGAVGYTF. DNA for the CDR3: TGCAGTGCTAGTGAGCCTGGGGCGGTTGGCTACACCTTC.

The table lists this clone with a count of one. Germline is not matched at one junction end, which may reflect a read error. CDR3 DNA sequence: TGTGCCAGCAGCGTAGACAGGGGGACTGAAGCTTTCTTT. Translation: CASSVDRGTEAFF. The J gene is TRBJ1-1, the V gene TRBV11-2; 9 nucleotides align to TRBD1. CDR1 SGHAT and CDR2 FQNNGV come from the germline V gene. The CDR3 has 13 amino acids.

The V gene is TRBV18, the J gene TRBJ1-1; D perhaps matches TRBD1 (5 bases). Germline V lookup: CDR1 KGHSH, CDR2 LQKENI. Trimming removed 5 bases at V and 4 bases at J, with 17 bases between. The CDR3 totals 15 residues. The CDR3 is CASSVYRGTSTEAFF. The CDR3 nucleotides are TGTGCCAGCTCAGTCTATAGGGGTACGAGCACTGAAGCTTTCTTT.

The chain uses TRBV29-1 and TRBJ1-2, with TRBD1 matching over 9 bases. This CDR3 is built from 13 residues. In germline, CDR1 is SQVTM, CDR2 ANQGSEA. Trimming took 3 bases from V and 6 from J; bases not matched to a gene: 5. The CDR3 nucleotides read TGCAGCGTTGACAACAGGGGGCAAGATGGCTACACCTTC. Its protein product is CSVDNRGQDGYTF.

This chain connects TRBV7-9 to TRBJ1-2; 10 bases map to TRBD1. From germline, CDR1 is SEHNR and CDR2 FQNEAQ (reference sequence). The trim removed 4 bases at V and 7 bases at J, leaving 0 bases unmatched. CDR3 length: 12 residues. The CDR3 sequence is CASSWDRGGYTF. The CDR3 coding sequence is TGTGCCAGCAGCTGGGACAGGGGTGGCTACACCTTC.

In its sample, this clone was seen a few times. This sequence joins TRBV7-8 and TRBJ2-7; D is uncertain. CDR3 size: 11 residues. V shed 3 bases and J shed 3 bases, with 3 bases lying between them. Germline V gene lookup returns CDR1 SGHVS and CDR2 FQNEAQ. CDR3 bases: TGTGCCAGCAGCTTCAACTACGAGCAGTACTTC. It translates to CASSFNYEQYF.

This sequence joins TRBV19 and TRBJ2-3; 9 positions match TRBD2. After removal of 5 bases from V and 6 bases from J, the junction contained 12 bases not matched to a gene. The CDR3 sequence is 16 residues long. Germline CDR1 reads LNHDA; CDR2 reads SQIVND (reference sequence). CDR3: CASSPGLAWVVDTQYF. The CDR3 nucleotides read TGTGCCAGTAGTCCCGGACTAGCGTGGGTTGTGGATACGCAGTATTTT.

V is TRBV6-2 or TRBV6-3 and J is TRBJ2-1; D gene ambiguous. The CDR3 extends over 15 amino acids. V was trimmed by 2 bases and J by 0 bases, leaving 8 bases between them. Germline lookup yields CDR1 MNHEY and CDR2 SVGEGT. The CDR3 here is CASSYAPSSYNEQFF. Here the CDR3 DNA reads TGTGCCAGCAGTTACGCTCCGAGCTCCTACAATGAGCAGTTCTTC.